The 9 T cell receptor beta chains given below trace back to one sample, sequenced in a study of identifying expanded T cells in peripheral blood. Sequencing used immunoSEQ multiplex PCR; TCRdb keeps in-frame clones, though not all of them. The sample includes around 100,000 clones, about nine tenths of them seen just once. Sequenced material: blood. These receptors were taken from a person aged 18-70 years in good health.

CDR3 region: CAWSVRDREYTWDGYTF. The CDR3 DNA reads TGTGCCTGGAGTGTACGGGACAGGGAGTACACTTGGGATGGCTACACCTTC. V usage is TRBV30 and J usage is TRBJ1-2; 9 bases map to TRBD1. CDR3 length: 17 amino acids. Trimming removed 0 bases from V and 6 bases from J; junction bases left unmatched: 14. Germline values: CDR1 GTSNPN, CDR2 SVGIG (reference sequence).

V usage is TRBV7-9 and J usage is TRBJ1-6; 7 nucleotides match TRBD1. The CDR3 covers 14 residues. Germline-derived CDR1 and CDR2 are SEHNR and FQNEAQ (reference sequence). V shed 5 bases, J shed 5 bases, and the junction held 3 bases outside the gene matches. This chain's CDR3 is CASSLGQHNSPLHF. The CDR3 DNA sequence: TGTGCCAGCAGCCTGGGACAGCATAATTCACCCCTCCACTTT.

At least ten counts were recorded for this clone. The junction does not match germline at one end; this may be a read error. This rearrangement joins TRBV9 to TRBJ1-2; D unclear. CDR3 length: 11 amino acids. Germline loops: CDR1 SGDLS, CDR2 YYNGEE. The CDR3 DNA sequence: TGTGCCAGCAGCGCCCCCAGGACGCTAAACTTC. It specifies CASSAPRTLNF.

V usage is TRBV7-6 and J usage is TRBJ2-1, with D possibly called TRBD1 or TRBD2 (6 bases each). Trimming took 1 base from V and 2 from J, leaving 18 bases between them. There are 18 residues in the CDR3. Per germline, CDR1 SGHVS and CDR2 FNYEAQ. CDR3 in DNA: TGTGCCAGCAGCTTAGTGGGGGGCGGCGGCGGTACCTACAATGAGCAGTTCTTC. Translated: CASSLVGGGGGTYNEQFF.

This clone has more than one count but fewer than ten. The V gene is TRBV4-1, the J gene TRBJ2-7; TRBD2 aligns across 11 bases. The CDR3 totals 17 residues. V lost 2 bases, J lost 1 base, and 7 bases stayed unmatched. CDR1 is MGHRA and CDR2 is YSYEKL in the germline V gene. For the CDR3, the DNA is TGCGCCAGCAGCCAACAGCTAGCGGGAGGCTCGTCCTACGAGCAGTACTTC. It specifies CASSQQLAGGSSYEQYF.

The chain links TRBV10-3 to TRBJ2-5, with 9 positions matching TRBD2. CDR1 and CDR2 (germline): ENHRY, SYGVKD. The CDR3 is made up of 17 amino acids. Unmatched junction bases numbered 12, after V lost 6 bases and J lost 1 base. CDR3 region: CAISSSSGDVVQETQYF. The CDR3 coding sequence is TGTGCCATCAGCTCCTCTAGCGGGGATGTGGTCCAAGAGACCCAGTACTTC.

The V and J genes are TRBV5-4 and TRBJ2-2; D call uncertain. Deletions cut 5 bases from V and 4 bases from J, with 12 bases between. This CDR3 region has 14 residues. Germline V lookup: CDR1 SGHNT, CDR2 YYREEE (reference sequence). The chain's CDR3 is CASSPPYGTGELFF. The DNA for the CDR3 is TGTGCCAGCAGTCCACCATATGGCACCGGGGAGCTGTTTTTT.

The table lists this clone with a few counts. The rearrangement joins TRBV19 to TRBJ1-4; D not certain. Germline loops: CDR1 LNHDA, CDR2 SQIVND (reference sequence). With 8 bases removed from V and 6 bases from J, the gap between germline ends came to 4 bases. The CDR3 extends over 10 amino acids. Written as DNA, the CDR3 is TGTGCCAGTGGTGATGAAAAACTGTTTTTT. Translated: CASGDEKLFF.

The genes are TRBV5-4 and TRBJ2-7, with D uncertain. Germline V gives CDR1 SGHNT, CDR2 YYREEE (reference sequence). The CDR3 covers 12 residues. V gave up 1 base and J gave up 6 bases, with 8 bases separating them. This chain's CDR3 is CASSLRAGEQYF. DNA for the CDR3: TGTGCCAGCAGCTTGCGGGCAGGCGAGCAGTACTTC.